Presented here are 5 T cell receptor beta chains from one specimen sequenced in a study of PD-1 blockade in classical Hodgkin lymphoma. All the patients suffered relapse after autologous stem cell transplantation, and brentuximab vedotin exposure differed. Method: immunoSEQ multiplex PCR; TCRdb's copy keeps in-frame clones and lacks some. The repertoire holds 100,000 to 130,000 clones, with roughly nine tenths as singletons. This specimen was peripheral blood mononuclear cells (PBMCs), taken before the second cycle of nivolumab. These receptors all come from a human donor with classical Hodgkin lymphoma.

This CDR3 reads CASRFTPQGGNEQFF. The CDR3 bases are TGTGCCAGCAGATTCACCCCACAGGGGGGCAATGAGCAGTTCTTC. The chain recombines TRBV6-1 with TRBJ2-1; 8 nucleotides line up with TRBD1. With V trimmed by 6 bases and J by 6 bases, 10 bases remained unmatched. The CDR3 is 15 residues long. Germline CDR1 and CDR2: MNHNS and SASEGT.

J is TRBJ1-2 and V is TRBV4-1, with 7 bases fitting TRBD1. Germline assignment: CDR1 MGHRA and CDR2 YSYEKL. CDR3 length: 15 residues. V shed 2 bases and J 2 bases; nucleotides not matched to a gene: 5. CDR3 bases: TGCGCCAGCAGCCAACCACGGGACAGAAACTATGGCTACACCTTC. This encodes CASSQPRDRNYGYTF.

The chain links TRBV18 to TRBJ1-3; D call uncertain. CDR1 KGHSH and CDR2 LQKENI come from the germline V gene. V lost 1 base and J lost 8, with 12 bases in between. CDR3 length: 14 amino acids. The CDR3 nucleotides are TGTGCCAGCTCACCACGGGCAGACGGGGACACCATATATTTT. This translates into CASSPRADGDTIYF.

This clone has just one count. The V call is TRBV11-3, the J call TRBJ2-2; 7 nucleotides agree with TRBD2. The germline V gene encodes CDR1 SGHNT and CDR2 YENEEA. The CDR3 is 16 residues long. The ends lost 3 bases at V and 4 bases at J; junction bases unmatched: 8. The CDR3 is CASSFSSGISTGELFF. For the CDR3, the DNA is TGTGCCAGCAGCTTTTCAAGCGGGATCAGCACCGGGGAGCTGTTTTTT.

This clone came up a few times. The chain is built from TRBV28 and TRBJ1-1; 10 bases fit TRBD1. Looked up from germline, CDR1 is MDHEN and CDR2 is SYDVKM. The V gene end was trimmed by 6 bases and the J gene end by 5 bases; junction bases not matched to a gene: 6. The CDR3 totals 14 residues. In DNA form, the CDR3 reads TGTGCCAGCAGCACCGACAGGGGGCGGACTGAAGCTTTCTTT. Translating gives CASSTDRGRTEAFF.